The present T cell receptor (beta chain) was sequenced within a study of blood T cell repertoires in COVID-19. About the research overall: Researchers got acute and convalescent COVID-19 samples from the United States, Italy and Spain. Sample material is recorded as cDNA or gDNA derived from T cells, B-cell-depleted T cells, or PBMCs.

Original analysis: For nucleated cells, counts were estimated from reference gene primer amplification. The table came from immunoSEQ multiplex PCR; TCRdb's copy has only in-frame clones and leaves some out. V, J and clone size derive from that table, while D and trimming were established from the DNA sequence. The sample yields about 80,000 clones, roughly three quarters seen once. This CDR3 has 15 residues. The V and J ends lost 5 bases and 3 bases respectively, with 14 bases between them. Germline-derived CDR1 and CDR2 are SGHTA and FQGTGA. This TCR was recovered from a man aged 65 to 79 with active or convalescent COVID-19. This chain joins TRBV7-3 and TRBJ2-1, with D unresolved. Sequencing used peripheral blood. In DNA, the CDR3 is TGTGCCAGCAGCCCCGGTCCCGTAGACTACAATGAGCAGTTCTTC. Translation: CASSPGPVDYNEQFF.